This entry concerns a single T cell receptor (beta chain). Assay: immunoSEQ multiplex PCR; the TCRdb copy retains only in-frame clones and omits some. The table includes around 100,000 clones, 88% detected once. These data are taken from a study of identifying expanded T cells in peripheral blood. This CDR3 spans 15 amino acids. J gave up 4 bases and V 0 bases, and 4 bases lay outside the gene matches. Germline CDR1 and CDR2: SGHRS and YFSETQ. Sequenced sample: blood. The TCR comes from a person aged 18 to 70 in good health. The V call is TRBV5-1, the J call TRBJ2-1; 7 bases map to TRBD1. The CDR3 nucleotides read TGCGCCAGCAGCTTGGCGTCCAGGGGGTACAATGAGCAGTTCTTC. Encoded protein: CASSLASRGYNEQFF. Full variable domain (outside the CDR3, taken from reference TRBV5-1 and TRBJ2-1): KAGVTQTPRYLIKTRGQQVTLSCSPISGHRSVSWYQQTPGQGLQFLFEYFSETQRNKGNFPGRFSGRQFSNSRSEMNVSTLELGDSALYLCASSLASRGYNEQFFGPGTRLTVL.